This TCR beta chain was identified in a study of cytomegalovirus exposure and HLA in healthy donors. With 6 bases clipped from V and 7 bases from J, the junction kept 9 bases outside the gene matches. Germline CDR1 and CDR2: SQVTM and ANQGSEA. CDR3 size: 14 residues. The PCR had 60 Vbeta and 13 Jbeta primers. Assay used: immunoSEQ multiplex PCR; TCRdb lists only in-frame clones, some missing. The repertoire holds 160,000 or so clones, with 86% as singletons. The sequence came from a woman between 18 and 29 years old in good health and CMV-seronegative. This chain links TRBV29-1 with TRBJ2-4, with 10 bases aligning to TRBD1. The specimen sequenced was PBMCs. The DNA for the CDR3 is TGCAGCGTCGCTGACAGGGGGCTGGGGAACATTCAGTACTTC. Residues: CSVADRGLGNIQYF.